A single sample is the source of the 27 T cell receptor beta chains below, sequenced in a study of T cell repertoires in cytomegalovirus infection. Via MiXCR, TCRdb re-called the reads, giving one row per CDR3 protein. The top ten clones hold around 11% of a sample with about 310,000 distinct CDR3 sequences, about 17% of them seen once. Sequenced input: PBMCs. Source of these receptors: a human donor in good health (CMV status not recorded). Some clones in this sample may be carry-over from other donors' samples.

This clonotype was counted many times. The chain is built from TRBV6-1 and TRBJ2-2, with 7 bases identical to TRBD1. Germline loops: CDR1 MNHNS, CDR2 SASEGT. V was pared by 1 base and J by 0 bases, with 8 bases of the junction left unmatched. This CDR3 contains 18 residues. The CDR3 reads CASSEGGTDDANTGELFF. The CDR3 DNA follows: TGTGCCAGCAGTGAAGGGGGGACAGACGACGCGAACACCGGGGAGCTGTTTTTT.

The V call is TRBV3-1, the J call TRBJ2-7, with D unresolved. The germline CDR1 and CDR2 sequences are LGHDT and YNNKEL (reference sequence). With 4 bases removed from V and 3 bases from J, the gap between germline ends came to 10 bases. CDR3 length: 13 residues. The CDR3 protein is CASSPNHYYEQYF. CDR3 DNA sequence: TGTGCCAGCAGCCCAAACCACTACTACGAGCAGTACTTC.

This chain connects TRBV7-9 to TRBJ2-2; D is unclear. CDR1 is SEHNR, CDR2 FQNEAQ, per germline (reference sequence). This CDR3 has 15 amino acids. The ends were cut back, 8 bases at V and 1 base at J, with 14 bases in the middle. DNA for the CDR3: TGTGCCAGCCGACCTTCCGGGCAGAACACCGGGGAGCTGTTTTTT. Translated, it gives CASRPSGQNTGELFF.

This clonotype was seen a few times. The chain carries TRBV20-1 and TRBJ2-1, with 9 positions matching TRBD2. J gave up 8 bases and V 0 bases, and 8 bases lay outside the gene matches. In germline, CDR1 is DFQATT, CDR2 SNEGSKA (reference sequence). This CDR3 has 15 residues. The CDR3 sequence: CSARDGRGGGDEQFF. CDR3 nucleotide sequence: TGCAGTGCTAGAGATGGGCGGGGGGGCGGAGATGAGCAGTTCTTC.

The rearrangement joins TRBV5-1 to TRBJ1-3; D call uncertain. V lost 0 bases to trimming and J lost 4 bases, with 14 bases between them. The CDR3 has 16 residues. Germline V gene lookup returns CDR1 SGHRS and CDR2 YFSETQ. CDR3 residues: CASSLALDQPGNTIYF. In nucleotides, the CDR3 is TGCGCCAGCAGCTTGGCCCTGGATCAACCGGGAAACACCATATATTTT.

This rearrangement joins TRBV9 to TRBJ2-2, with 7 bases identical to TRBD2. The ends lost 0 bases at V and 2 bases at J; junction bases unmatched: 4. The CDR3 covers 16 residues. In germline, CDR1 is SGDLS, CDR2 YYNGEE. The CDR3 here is CASSVGGLVNTGELFF. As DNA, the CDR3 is TGTGCCAGCAGCGTAGGAGGACTAGTCAACACCGGGGAGCTGTTTTTT.

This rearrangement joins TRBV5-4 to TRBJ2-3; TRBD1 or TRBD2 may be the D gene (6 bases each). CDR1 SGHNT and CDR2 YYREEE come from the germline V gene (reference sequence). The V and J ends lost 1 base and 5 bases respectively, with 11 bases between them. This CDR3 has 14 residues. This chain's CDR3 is CASSLKQGGDTQYF. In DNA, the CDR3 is TGTGCCAGCAGCTTGAAACAGGGAGGAGATACGCAGTATTTT.

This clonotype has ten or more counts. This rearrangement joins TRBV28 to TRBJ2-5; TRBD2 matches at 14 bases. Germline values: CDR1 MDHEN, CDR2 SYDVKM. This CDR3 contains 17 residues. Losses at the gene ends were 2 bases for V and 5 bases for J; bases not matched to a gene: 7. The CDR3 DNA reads TGTGCCAGCAGTTTACCCTTTGGACTAGCGGGGGGTGAGACCCAGTACTTC. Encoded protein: CASSLPFGLAGGETQYF.

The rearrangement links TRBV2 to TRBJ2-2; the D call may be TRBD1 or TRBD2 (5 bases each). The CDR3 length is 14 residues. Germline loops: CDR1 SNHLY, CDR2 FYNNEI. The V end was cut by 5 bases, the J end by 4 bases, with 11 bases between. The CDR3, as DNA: TGTGCCAGCAGTTATGGGACGGGCACCGGGGAGCTGTTTTTT. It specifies CASSYGTGTGELFF. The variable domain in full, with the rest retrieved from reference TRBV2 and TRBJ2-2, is EPEVTQTPSHQVTQMGQEVILRCVPISNHLYFYWYRQILGQKVEFLVSFYNNEISEKSEIFDDQFSVERPDGSNFTLKIRSTKLEDSAMYFCASSYGTGTGELFFGEGSRLTVL.

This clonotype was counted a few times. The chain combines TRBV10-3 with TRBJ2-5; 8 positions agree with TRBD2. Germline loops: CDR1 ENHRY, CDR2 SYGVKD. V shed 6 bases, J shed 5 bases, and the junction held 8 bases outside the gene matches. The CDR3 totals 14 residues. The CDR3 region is CAISRGGAVETQYF. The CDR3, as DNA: TGTGCCATCAGCCGGGGGGGGGCTGTGGAGACCCAGTACTTC.

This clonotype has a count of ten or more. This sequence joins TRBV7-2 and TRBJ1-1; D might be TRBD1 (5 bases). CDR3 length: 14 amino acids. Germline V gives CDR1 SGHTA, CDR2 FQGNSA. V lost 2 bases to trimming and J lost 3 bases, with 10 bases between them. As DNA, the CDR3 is TGTGCCAGCAGCTTAAATCGGGGGTACACTGAAGCTTTCTTT. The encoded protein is CASSLNRGYTEAFF.

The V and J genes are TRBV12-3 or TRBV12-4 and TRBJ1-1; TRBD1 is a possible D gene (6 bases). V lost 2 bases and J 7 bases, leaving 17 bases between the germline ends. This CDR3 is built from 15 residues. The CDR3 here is CASSLRPDSISEAFF. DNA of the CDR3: TGTGCCAGCAGTTTACGTCCGGACAGTATCAGTGAAGCTTTCTTT.

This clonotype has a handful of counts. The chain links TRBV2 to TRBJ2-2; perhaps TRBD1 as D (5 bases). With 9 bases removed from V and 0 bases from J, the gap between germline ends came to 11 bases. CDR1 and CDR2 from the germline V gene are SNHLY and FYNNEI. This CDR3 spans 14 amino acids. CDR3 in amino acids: CASMTETNTGELFF. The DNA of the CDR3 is TGTGCCAGTATGACAGAGACGAACACCGGGGAGCTGTTTTTT.

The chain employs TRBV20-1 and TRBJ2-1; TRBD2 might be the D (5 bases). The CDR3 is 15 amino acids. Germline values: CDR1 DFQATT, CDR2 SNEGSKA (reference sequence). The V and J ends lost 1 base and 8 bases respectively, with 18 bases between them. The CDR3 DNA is TGCAGTGCTAGAGCTGGGCGGATACTAGACGATGAGCAGTTCTTC. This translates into CSARAGRILDDEQFF.

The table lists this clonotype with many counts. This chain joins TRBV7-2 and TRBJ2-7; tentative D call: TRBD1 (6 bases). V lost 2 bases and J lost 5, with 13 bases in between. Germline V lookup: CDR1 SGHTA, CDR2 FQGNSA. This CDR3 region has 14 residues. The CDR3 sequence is CASSLMQGKDEQYF. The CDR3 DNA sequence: TGTGCCAGCAGCTTAATGCAGGGGAAGGACGAGCAGTACTTC.

As DNA, the CDR3 is TGTGCCAGCCATCAGTCCGGATTAAACACTGAAGCTTTCTTT. It translates to CASHQSGLNTEAFF. The J gene is TRBJ1-1, the V gene TRBV27; the D is unclear. V was trimmed by 8 bases and J by 2 bases, leaving 15 bases between them. In germline, CDR1 is MNHEY, CDR2 SMNVEV (reference sequence). The CDR3 consists of 14 residues.

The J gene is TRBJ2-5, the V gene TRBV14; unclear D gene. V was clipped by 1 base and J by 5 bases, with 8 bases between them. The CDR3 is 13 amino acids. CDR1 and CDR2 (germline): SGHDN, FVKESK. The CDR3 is CASSQGLGETQYF. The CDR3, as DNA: TGTGCCAGCAGCCAAGGCCTCGGGGAGACCCAGTACTTC.

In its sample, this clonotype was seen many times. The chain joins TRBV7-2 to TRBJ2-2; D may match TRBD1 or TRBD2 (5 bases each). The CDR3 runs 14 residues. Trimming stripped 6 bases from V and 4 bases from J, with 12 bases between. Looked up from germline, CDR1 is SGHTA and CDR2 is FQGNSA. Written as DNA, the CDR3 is TGTGCCAGCAGGCCCCAGGGAGCCACCGGGGAGCTGTTTTTT. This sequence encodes CASRPQGATGELFF.

CDR3 in amino acids: CSVDDGNTEAFF. DNA of the CDR3: TGCAGCGTTGACGACGGGAACACTGAAGCTTTCTTT. This chain links TRBV29-1 with TRBJ1-1, with unresolved D. Germline values: CDR1 SQVTM, CDR2 ANQGSEA. This CDR3 has 12 residues. V gave up 3 bases and J gave up 1 base, with 6 bases separating them.

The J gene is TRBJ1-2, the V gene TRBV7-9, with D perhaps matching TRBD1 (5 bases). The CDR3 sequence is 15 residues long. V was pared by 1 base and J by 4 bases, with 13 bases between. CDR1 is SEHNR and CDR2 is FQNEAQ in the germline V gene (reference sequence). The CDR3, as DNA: TGTGCCAGCAGCTTAGAAGGGCAGGGAGCCTATGGCTACACCTTC. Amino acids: CASSLEGQGAYGYTF.

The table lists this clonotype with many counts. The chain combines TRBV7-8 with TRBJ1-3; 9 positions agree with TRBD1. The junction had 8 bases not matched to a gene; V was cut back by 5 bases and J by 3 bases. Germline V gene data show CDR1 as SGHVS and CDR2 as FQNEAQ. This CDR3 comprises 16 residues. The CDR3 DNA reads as TGTGCCAGCAGCCACCGGGACAGGGTTTTTGGAAACACCATATATTTT. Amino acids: CASSHRDRVFGNTIYF.

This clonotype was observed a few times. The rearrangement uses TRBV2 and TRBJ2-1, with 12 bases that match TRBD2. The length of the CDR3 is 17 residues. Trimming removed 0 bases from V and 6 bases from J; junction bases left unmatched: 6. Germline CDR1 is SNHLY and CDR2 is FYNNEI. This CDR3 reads CASSEARGLAGSNEQFF. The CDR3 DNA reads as TGTGCCAGCAGTGAAGCGCGTGGACTAGCGGGGAGCAATGAGCAGTTCTTC.

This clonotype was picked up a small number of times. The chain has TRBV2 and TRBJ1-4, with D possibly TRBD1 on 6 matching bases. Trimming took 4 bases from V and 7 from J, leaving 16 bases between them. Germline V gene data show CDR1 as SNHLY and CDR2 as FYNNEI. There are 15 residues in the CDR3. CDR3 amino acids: CASSVRRGPSEKLFF. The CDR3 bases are TGTGCCAGCAGTGTTCGCAGGGGTCCCTCTGAAAAACTGTTTTTT.

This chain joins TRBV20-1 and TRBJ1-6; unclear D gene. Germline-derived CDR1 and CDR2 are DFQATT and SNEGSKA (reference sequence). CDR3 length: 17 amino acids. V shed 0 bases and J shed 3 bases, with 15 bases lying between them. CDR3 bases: TGCAGTGCTAGAGATCGGGTAGAACCGTACTATAATTCACCCCTCCACTTT. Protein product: CSARDRVEPYYNSPLHF.

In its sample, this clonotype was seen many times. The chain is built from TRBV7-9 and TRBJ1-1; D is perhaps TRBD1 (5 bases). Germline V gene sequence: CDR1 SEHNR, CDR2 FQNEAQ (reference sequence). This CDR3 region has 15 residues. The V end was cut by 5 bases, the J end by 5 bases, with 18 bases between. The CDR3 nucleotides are TGTGCCAGCAGCCATACGGGGCAGCCGGGGACTGAAGCTTTCTTT. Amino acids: CASSHTGQPGTEAFF.

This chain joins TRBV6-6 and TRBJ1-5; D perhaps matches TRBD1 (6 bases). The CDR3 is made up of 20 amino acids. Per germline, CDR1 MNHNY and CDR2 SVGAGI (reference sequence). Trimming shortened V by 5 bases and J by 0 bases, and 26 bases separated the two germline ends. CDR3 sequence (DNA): TGTGCCAGCAGTGGCACCCGGGGGCAGTCCGCGATTTATAGCAATCAGCCCCAGCATTTT. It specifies CASSGTRGQSAIYSNQPQHF.

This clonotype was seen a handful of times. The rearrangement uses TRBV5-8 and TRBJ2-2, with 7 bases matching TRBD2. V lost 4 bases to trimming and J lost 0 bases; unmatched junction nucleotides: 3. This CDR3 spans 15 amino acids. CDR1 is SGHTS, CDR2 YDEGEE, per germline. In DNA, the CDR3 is TGTGCCAGCAGCCCCGGGACTACGAACACCGGGGAGCTGTTTTTT. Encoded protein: CASSPGTTNTGELFF. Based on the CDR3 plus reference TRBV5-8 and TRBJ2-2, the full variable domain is EAGVTQSPTHLIKTRGQQATLRCSPISGHTSVYWYQQALGLGLQFLLWYDEGEERNRGNFPPRFSGRQFPNYSSELNVNALELEDSALYLCASSPGTTNTGELFFGEGSRLTVL.